The 18 T cell receptor beta chains reported below all come from one sample, sequenced in a study of T cell changes during pregnancy in multiple sclerosis. The assay was immunoSEQ multiplex PCR, and TCRdb's table has in-frame clones only and misses some. The profile covers approximately 100,000 clones, with roughly 92% appearing a single time and 0.9% to 0.95% taken by the ten largest. The material was peripheral blood, obtained after pregnancy. The receptors stem from a female donor with multiple sclerosis, enrolled in a pregnancy study.

The chain combines TRBV7-8 with TRBJ2-1, with 10 bases identical to TRBD2. Per the germline V gene, CDR1 is SGHVS and CDR2 is FQNEAQ. The CDR3 runs to 16 residues. The junction had 14 bases not matched to a gene; V was cut back by 4 bases and J by 11 bases. DNA of the CDR3: TGTGCCAGCAGCTCCCCCCCCGCCAGCGGGGGGGAGAAGCAGTTCTTC. It is translated as CASSSPPASGGEKQFF.

The rearrangement links TRBV5-1 to TRBJ2-3, with TRBD2 matching 12 bases. The junction had 9 bases not matched to a gene; V was cut back by 4 bases and J by 0 bases. The germline V gene encodes CDR1 SGHRS and CDR2 YFSETQ. The CDR3 is 18 amino acids. CDR3 residues: CASSPPGLAGPSTDTQYF. CDR3 DNA: TGCGCCAGCAGCCCTCCGGGACTAGCGGGCCCAAGCACAGATACGCAGTATTTT.

The chain is built from TRBV5-4 and TRBJ2-2; the match to TRBD2 covers 9 bases. The CDR3 consists of 18 residues. Germline V gene sequence: CDR1 SGHNT, CDR2 YYREEE (reference sequence). V dropped 4 bases and J dropped 7; count of bases not matched to a gene: 17. The CDR3: CASSPSLLAGRLNGELFF. In nucleotides, the CDR3 is TGTGCCAGCAGCCCTTCCTTGCTAGCGGGACGGTTAAACGGGGAGCTGTTTTTT.

The chain has TRBV4-3 and TRBJ2-2, with a weak D call TRBD2 (5 bases). The V gene's germline CDR1 is LGHNA and CDR2 YSLEER. Trimming removed 1 base at V and 3 bases at J, with 12 bases between. There are 16 residues in the CDR3. In DNA, the CDR3 is TGCGCCAGCAGCCAAGCGGTTAGGAGGCACACCGGGGAGCTGTTTTTT. This gives the protein CASSQAVRRHTGELFF.

The chain's CDR3 is CASSRDRGKNNEQFF. The CDR3 bases are TGTGCCAGTAGTCGGGACAGGGGCAAAAACAATGAGCAGTTCTTC. This chain links TRBV19 with TRBJ2-1; 10 nucleotides agree with TRBD1. The V gene end was trimmed by 5 bases and the J gene end by 5 bases; junction bases not matched to a gene: 6. The CDR3 has 15 residues. The V gene's germline CDR1 is LNHDA and CDR2 SQIVND (reference sequence).

The rearrangement uses TRBV4-3 and TRBJ2-2; D gene ambiguous. Germline assignment: CDR1 LGHNA and CDR2 YSLEER. V lost 5 bases, J lost 1 base, and 8 bases lay in between. The CDR3 has 14 residues. For the CDR3, the DNA is TGCGCCAGCAGCAAGTACGGGAACACCGGGGAGCTGTTTTTT. This gives the protein CASSKYGNTGELFF.

The J gene is TRBJ2-1, the V gene TRBV9; 11 bases align to TRBD2. The V and J ends lost 4 bases and 7 bases, in that order; junction bases with no gene match: 16. The germline V gene has CDR1 SGDLS and CDR2 YYNGEE. The CDR3 has 18 amino acids. CDR3 bases: TGTGCCAGCAGCCCATCCCCCTTAGCGGGAGGGCCCGTGAATGAGCAGTTCTTC. Its protein is CASSPSPLAGGPVNEQFF.

The chain employs TRBV14 and TRBJ2-7, with D tentatively TRBD1 (6 bases). The CDR3 covers 16 residues. The V gene's germline CDR1 is SGHDN and CDR2 FVKESK. The V end lost 4 bases, the J end lost 3 bases, and 19 bases lay between the germline ends. The CDR3 DNA reads TGTGCCAGCAGCCTGACCCGACAGGCCGCAGTCTACGAGCAGTACTTC. Protein product: CASSLTRQAAVYEQYF. The full variable domain, rest sourced from reference TRBV14 and TRBJ2-7, is EAGVTQFPSHSVIEKGQTVTLRCDPISGHDNLYWYRRVMGKEIKFLLHFVKESKQDESGMPNNRFLAERTGGTYSTLKVQPAELEDSGVYFCASSLTRQAAVYEQYFGPGTRLTVT.

The chain recombines TRBV7-6 with TRBJ2-7; 8 nucleotides line up with TRBD2. Germline V lookup: CDR1 SGHVS, CDR2 FNYEAQ. Losses at the gene ends were 5 bases for V and 0 bases for J; bases not matched to a gene: 18. This CDR3 is 19 amino acids long. The CDR3 is CASSPLRTRAGESSYEQYF. CDR3 sequence (DNA): TGTGCCAGCAGCCCACTCAGGACTAGAGCGGGGGAAAGCTCCTACGAGCAGTACTTC.

The chain uses TRBV7-2 and TRBJ2-5; D is undetermined. This CDR3 is 15 amino acids long. Trimming took 5 bases from V and 0 from J, leaving 13 bases between them. CDR1 and CDR2 from the germline V gene are SGHTA and FQGNSA. CDR3 coding DNA: TGTGCCAGCAGCGCGCCGACATCGTACCAAGAGACCCAGTACTTC. It yields the protein CASSAPTSYQETQYF.

The rearrangement joins TRBV19 to TRBJ2-1, with TRBD2 matching 12 bases. Germline lookup yields CDR1 LNHDA and CDR2 SQIVND (reference sequence). The J segment lost 4 bases and the V segment lost 7 bases, leaving 8 bases of the junction unmatched. This CDR3 has 16 amino acids. The CDR3 region has the DNA TGTGCCAGTATCGACACTGGGACTAGCGGGTACAATGAGCAGTTCTTC. Protein product: CASIDTGTSGYNEQFF. Full variable domain (rest looked up from reference TRBV19 and TRBJ2-1): DGGITQSPKYLFRKEGQNVTLSCEQNLNHDAMYWYRQDPGQGLRLIYYSQIVNDFQKGDIAEGYSVSREKKESFPLTVTSAQKNPTAFYLCASIDTGTSGYNEQFFGPGTRLTVL.

The chain links TRBV5-4 to TRBJ1-6; D remains unclear. This CDR3 spans 17 amino acids. Trimming stripped 4 bases from V and 5 bases from J, with 19 bases between. Per germline, CDR1 SGHNT and CDR2 YYREEE (reference sequence). CDR3 in DNA: TGTGCCAGCAGCGTGAATCCAGCGGGCCTTAATAATTCACCCCTCCACTTT. This codes for CASSVNPAGLNNSPLHF.

This rearrangement joins TRBV5-1 to TRBJ2-7; maybe TRBD1 (6 bases). The germline V and J ends were trimmed by 4 bases and 0 bases, with 11 bases remaining between them. The CDR3 loop spans 14 amino acids. The V gene's germline CDR1 is SGHRS and CDR2 YFSETQ. The CDR3 spells CASSPGHDSYEQYF. CDR3 in DNA: TGCGCCAGCAGCCCGGGACACGACTCCTACGAGCAGTACTTC.

This chain connects TRBV7-9 to TRBJ2-7; maybe TRBD1 (5 bases). Trimming took 5 bases from V and 2 from J, leaving 13 bases between them. The CDR3 has 14 amino acids. CDR1 and CDR2 (germline): SEHNR, FQNEAQ (reference sequence). This chain's CDR3 is CASSRQSYTYEQYF. CDR3 DNA: TGTGCCAGCAGCCGACAGAGCTATACCTACGAGCAGTACTTC.

The chain is built from TRBV7-9 and TRBJ1-6; no clear D gene. CDR3 length equals 14 residues. Trimming took off 6 bases at V and 3 bases at J, with 9 bases between the two ends. Germline-derived CDR1 and CDR2 are SEHNR and FQNEAQ (reference sequence). CDR3 nucleotides: TGTGCCAGCAGTTCCGGGAACTATAATTCACCCCTCCACTTT. Protein product: CASSSGNYNSPLHF.

The chain recombines TRBV5-1 with TRBJ2-5; TRBD1 matches at 7 bases. Germline V CDR1 and CDR2: SGHRS, YFSETQ. Trimming took 2 bases from V and 1 from J; bases not matched to a gene: 8. CDR3 length: 16 residues. The CDR3 DNA reads TGCGCCAGCAGCTTTGCCCAAGGGACAGTCCAAGAGACCCAGTACTTC. Encoded protein: CASSFAQGTVQETQYF.

The V gene is TRBV7-8, the J gene TRBJ1-5; D uncertain. Trimming stripped 5 bases from V and 0 bases from J, with 20 bases between. From germline, CDR1 is SGHVS and CDR2 FQNEAQ. The CDR3 loop spans 18 amino acids. The CDR3 DNA sequence: TGTGCCAGCAGCCCCTTTAGAGTGGGAGGAGGTAGCAATCAGCCCCAGCATTTT. Translated, it gives CASSPFRVGGGSNQPQHF.

V is TRBV4-2 and J is TRBJ1-3; the D is unclear. Between the trimmed V and J ends, which lost 3 bases and 4 bases, there was a span of 13 bases. Germline CDR1 is LGHNA and CDR2 is YNFKEQ. The CDR3 is 15 residues long. The CDR3 region is CASSHPSLQGNTIYF. CDR3 in DNA: TGTGCCAGCAGCCACCCAAGTCTTCAGGGAAACACCATATATTTT.